This T cell receptor (beta chain) was recorded in a study of response to subunit inactivated influenza vaccine. TCRdb processed the RT-PCR reads anew with MiXCR; each CDR3 protein has one entry. This sample carries 500,000 to 550,000 distinct CDR3 sequences, under 30% of them seen once, and the ten largest clones take about 3%. This clonotype came up many times. Germline V gene lookup returns CDR1 LNHNV and CDR2 YYDKDF (reference sequence). J lost 6 bases, V lost 0 bases, and 4 bases had no gene match. The CDR3 is 15 amino acids. A further study also used this sample, focusing on T cells expressing NK-cell markers. This second report adds: Template switching by 5'RACE with UMIs generated the TCR beta cDNA. Obtained from sorted CD3+CD56+NKG2C+, CD3+CD56+NKG2C- and CD3+CD56-NKG2C+ T cells were the TCR beta repertoires.

The input for sequencing was CD4+ T cells sorted from PBMCs, taken 11 to 12 days after vaccination. The receptor's source is a man aged 45-65 years who received an inactivated influenza vaccine. The chain employs TRBV15 and TRBJ2-4, with 8 positions matching TRBD2. The CDR3 spells CATSRDPSGLNIQYF. Written as DNA, the CDR3 is TGTGCCACCAGCAGAGACCCTAGCGGGTTAAACATTCAGTACTTC.